The rows below give T cell receptor beta chains drawn from one sample of a study of T cell responses to AZD1222 COVID-19 vaccine. Profiled with immunoSEQ multiplex PCR; TCRdb holds only in-frame clones, not every one. This table holds 100,000 or so clones, 90% found once. This specimen consisted of peripheral blood, obtained on day 0 of AZD1222 vaccination. These receptors were collected from an adult in good health. The CDR3 runs from the conserved cysteine through the conserved F or W. Fields, in order: clone size, J gene, D gene, V gene, CDR3 protein, CDR3 DNA. The D gene is left open where the match is weak. Size is omitted from some rows. Given values are once, few, many or a class for expanded clones.

clone size: -; J gene: TRBJ2-1; D gene: -; V gene: TRBV27; CDR3 protein: CASSLTGAGYNEQFF; CDR3 DNA: TGTGCCAGCAGTTTAACTGGGGCCGGTTACAATGAGCAGTTCTTC
clone size: -; J gene: TRBJ1-1; D gene: -; V gene: TRBV27; CDR3 protein: CASSLSQRGTEAFF; CDR3 DNA: TGTGCCAGCAGTTTATCTCAGAGAGGAACTGAAGCTTTCTTT
clone size: -; J gene: TRBJ1-5; D gene: -; V gene: TRBV5-8; CDR3 protein: CASSLEGRNNQPQHF; CDR3 DNA: TGTGCCAGCAGCCTGGAGGGACGGAACAATCAGCCCCAGCATTTT
clone size: -; J gene: TRBJ2-7; D gene: -; V gene: TRBV18; CDR3 protein: CASSFVARVSYEQYF; CDR3 DNA: TGTGCCAGCTCATTCGTGGCTAGGGTATCCTACGAGCAGTACTTC
clone size: -; J gene: TRBJ2-3; D gene: -; V gene: TRBV29-1; CDR3 protein: CSVVGLHSTDTQYF; CDR3 DNA: TGCAGCGTTGTGGGGCTCCACTCCACAGATACGCAGTATTTT
clone size: -; J gene: TRBJ2-5; D gene: -; V gene: TRBV11-2; CDR3 protein: CASSPGGRSQETQYF; CDR3 DNA: TGTGCCAGCAGCCCTGGGGGGCGGAGTCAAGAGACCCAGTACTTC
clone size: -; J gene: TRBJ1-1; D gene: -; V gene: TRBV19; CDR3 protein: CATRAGGTEAFF; CDR3 DNA: TGTGCCACCCGCGCGGGGGGCACTGAAGCTTTCTTT
clone size: once; J gene: TRBJ1-2; D gene: TRBD1; V gene: TRBV14; CDR3 protein: CASSQVSRGTGNYGYTF; CDR3 DNA: TGTGCCAGCAGCCAAGTATCCCGCGGGACAGGGAACTATGGCTACACCTTC
clone size: -; J gene: TRBJ2-7; D gene: -; V gene: TRBV15; CDR3 protein: CATSRDAGRSYEQYF; CDR3 DNA: TGTGCCACCAGCAGAGATGCGGGCCGCTCCTACGAGCAGTACTTC
clone size: -; J gene: TRBJ2-7; D gene: TRBD2; V gene: TRBV5-1; CDR3 protein: CASSPDGTSGGAGEQYF; CDR3 DNA: TGCGCCAGCAGCCCGGACGGGACTAGCGGGGGGGCCGGTGAGCAGTACTTC
clone size: -; J gene: TRBJ1-6; D gene: -; V gene: TRBV5-1; CDR3 protein: CASSLRTEGDSPLHF; CDR3 DNA: TGCGCCAGCAGCTTGAGGACGGAGGGGGATTCACCCCTCCACTTT
clone size: -; J gene: TRBJ1-4; D gene: TRBD1; V gene: TRBV18; CDR3 protein: CASSPLGTANEKLFF; CDR3 DNA: TGTGCCAGCTCACCACTAGGGACAGCTAATGAAAAACTGTTTTTT
clone size: -; J gene: TRBJ1-1; D gene: -; V gene: TRBV5-6; CDR3 protein: CASSLGELRAFF; CDR3 DNA: TGTGCCAGTTCACTGGGGGAGCTGAGGGCTTTCTTT
clone size: -; J gene: TRBJ1-5; D gene: -; V gene: TRBV19; CDR3 protein: CASSGAEDSNQPQHF; CDR3 DNA: TGTGCCAGTAGCGGGGCAGAAGATAGCAATCAGCCCCAGCATTTT
clone size: -; J gene: TRBJ1-5; D gene: -; V gene: TRBV3-1/TRBV3-2; CDR3 protein: CASSQGRQPQHF; CDR3 DNA: TGTGCCAGCAGCCAAGGAAGGCAGCCCCAGCATTTT
clone size: -; J gene: TRBJ1-2; D gene: -; V gene: TRBV12-3/TRBV12-4; CDR3 protein: CASSLQTNYGYTF; CDR3 DNA: TGTGCCAGCAGCCTTCAAACGAACTATGGCTACACCTTC
clone size: -; J gene: TRBJ1-1; D gene: TRBD1; V gene: TRBV12-3/TRBV12-4; CDR3 protein: CASILTGAAFF; CDR3 DNA: TGTGCCAGCATTCTGACAGGGGCTGCTTTCTTT
clone size: -; J gene: TRBJ1-2; D gene: -; V gene: TRBV29-1; CDR3 protein: CSVESGGYTF; CDR3 DNA: TGCAGCGTTGAGTCAGGGGGCTACACCTTC
clone size: -; J gene: TRBJ2-5; D gene: -; V gene: TRBV5-4; CDR3 protein: CASSPLSQETQYF; CDR3 DNA: TGTGCCAGCAGCCCTCTTTCCCAAGAGACCCAGTACTTC
clone size: once; J gene: TRBJ1-4; D gene: -; V gene: TRBV18; CDR3 protein: CASSPRINEKLFF; CDR3 DNA: TGTGCCAGCTCACCACGGATTAATGAAAAACTGTTTTTT
clone size: -; J gene: TRBJ1-1; D gene: -; V gene: TRBV5-6; CDR3 protein: CASSLSPGGAVEAFF; CDR3 DNA: TGTGCCAGCAGCCTATCGCCCGGGGGCGCGGTTGAAGCTTTCTTT
clone size: -; J gene: TRBJ2-1; D gene: -; V gene: TRBV5-6; CDR3 protein: CASSLGPWYEQFF; CDR3 DNA: TGTGCCAGCAGCTTAGGTCCTTGGTATGAGCAGTTCTTC